Following are 6 T cell receptor beta chains from one sample sequenced in a study of cytomegalovirus exposure and HLA in healthy donors. Primers included in the PCR were 60 Vbeta and 13 Jbeta primers. This table comes from immunoSEQ multiplex PCR, and its TCRdb copy is limited to in-frame clones, with some not included. The sample consists of about 130,000 clones, over 9.5% of them appearing once. Input material: PBMCs. The source of these receptors is a woman under 30 in good health and CMV-seropositive.

This clone showed up just a few times. This chain links TRBV5-1 with TRBJ2-1; D is unresolved. The ends were cut back, 4 bases at V and 0 bases at J, with 5 bases in the middle. The germline gives CDR1 SGHRS, CDR2 YFSETQ. The CDR3 consists of 13 residues. CDR3 DNA: TGCGCCAGCAGCGCCGGCTCCTACAATGAGCAGTTCTTC. It is translated as CASSAGSYNEQFF.

There are a few counts of this clone. The chain carries TRBV5-6 and TRBJ2-7; 7 nucleotides match TRBD1. The CDR3 length is 16 residues. Germline CDR1 SGHDT, CDR2 YYEEEE. With V trimmed by 6 bases and J by 2 bases, 14 bases remained unmatched. CDR3 in DNA: TGTGCCAGCACCCGCATAGATAGGGACAGCCCCTACGAGCAGTACTTC. Its protein is CASTRIDRDSPYEQYF.

CDR3 nucleotide sequence: TGCGCCAGCAGTGGGTACAACTCCTACGAGCAGTACTTC. Translating it yields CASSGYNSYEQYF. The V call is TRBV10-1, the J call TRBJ2-7, with D hard to call. The CDR3 runs to 13 residues. Germline loops: CDR1 WNHNN, CDR2 SYGVQD (reference sequence). Trimming stripped 4 bases from V and 0 bases from J, with 7 bases between.

The V call is TRBV30, the J call TRBJ1-2, with 7 bases fitting TRBD1. The CDR3 has 13 residues. The V gene's germline CDR1 is GTSNPN and CDR2 SVGIG (reference sequence). The J segment lost 8 bases and the V segment lost 4 bases, leaving 10 bases of the junction unmatched. The CDR3 nucleotides are TGTGCCTGGAAAGAACAGGGGTTAAAGGGCTACACCTTC. Its protein is CAWKEQGLKGYTF.

This clone turned up a few times. This chain joins TRBV19 and TRBJ1-1; TRBD1 matches 8 bases. In germline, CDR1 is LNHDA, CDR2 SQIVND (reference sequence). The CDR3 consists of 15 residues. J lost 4 bases, V lost 8 bases, and 12 bases had no gene match. In nucleotides, the CDR3 is TGTGCCAGTTCCCAGGGGGCGCGTGCGGCCACTGAAGCTTTCTTT. Translated, it gives CASSQGARAATEAFF.

CDR3 in DNA: TGTGCCAGTAACCCCGACACGGGGGGCAACCATCAGCCCCAGCATTTT. It encodes CASNPDTGGNHQPQHF. This sequence joins TRBV19 and TRBJ1-5, with D possibly TRBD1 on 6 matching bases. V lost 7 bases, J lost 5 bases, and 21 bases lay in between. Germline-derived CDR1 and CDR2 are LNHDA and SQIVND (reference sequence). This CDR3 has 16 residues.